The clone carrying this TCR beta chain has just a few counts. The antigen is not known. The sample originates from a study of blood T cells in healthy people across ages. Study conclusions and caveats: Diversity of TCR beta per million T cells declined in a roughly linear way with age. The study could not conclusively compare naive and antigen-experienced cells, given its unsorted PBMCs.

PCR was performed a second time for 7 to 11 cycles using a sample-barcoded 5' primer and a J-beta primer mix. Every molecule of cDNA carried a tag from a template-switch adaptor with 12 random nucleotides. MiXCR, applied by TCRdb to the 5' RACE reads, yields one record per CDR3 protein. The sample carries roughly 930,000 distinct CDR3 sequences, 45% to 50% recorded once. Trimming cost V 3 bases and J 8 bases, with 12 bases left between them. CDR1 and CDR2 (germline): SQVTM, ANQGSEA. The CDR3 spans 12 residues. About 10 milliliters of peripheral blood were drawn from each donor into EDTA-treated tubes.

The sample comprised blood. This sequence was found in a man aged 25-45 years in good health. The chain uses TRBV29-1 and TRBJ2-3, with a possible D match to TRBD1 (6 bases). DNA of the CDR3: TGCAGCGTTGACAGCCGGGACATTACGCAGTATTTT. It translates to CSVDSRDITQYF.